Included here is one T cell receptor beta chain sequence, with context. The entry originates in a study of blood T cell repertoires in COVID-19. On the study more broadly: Both acute and convalescent COVID-19 samples were obtained from the United States, Italy and Spain. PBMCs, B-cell-depleted T cells, or T cells were the source of the cDNA or gDNA that made up the material.

Methods used by the authors: The authors estimated nucleated cell counts from reference gene primer amplification. Only in-frame clones appear in the TCRdb table, and some are missing; sequencing was by immunoSEQ multiplex PCR. Clone size and the V and J calls come from that table; the DNA yielded D and trimming. The profile covers around 35,000 clones, with around 90% appearing a single time and about 65% taken by the ten largest. This CDR3 region has 14 residues. Trimming at V came to 3 bases and at J to 4 bases, leaving 2 bases not matched to a gene. The germline V gene has CDR1 SGHKS and CDR2 YYEKEE (reference sequence).

Sequenced: peripheral blood. The chain employs TRBV5-5 and TRBJ1-2; 11 nucleotides line up with TRBD1. This receptor was identified in a man aged 65-85 years with acute or convalescent COVID-19. CDR3 bases: TGTGCCAGCAGCTGGACAGGGGGCCCCTATGGCTACACCTTC. Amino acid sequence: CASSWTGGPYGYTF.